Each of the 29 T cell receptor beta chains below was sequenced from the same sample in a study of blood T cells in healthy people across ages. It was with a sample-barcoded 5' primer and a J-beta primer mix that a second PCR of roughly 7 to 11 cycles was run. TCRdb reprocessed the 5' RACE reads with MiXCR, giving one entry per CDR3 protein. The sample gives about 640,000 distinct CDR3 sequences, around 31% of which show up once; approximately 14% is in the top ten. Specimen: blood. The receptors shown here come from a woman aged 80 or older in good health.

The V call is TRBV7-9, the J call TRBJ2-1, with 9 bases aligning to TRBD2. Trimming cost V 1 base and J 0 bases; bases outside gene matches: 7. Germline CDR1 SEHNR, CDR2 FQNEAQ (reference sequence). CDR3 length: 18 residues. The CDR3 spells CASSLDLAGPFSYNEQFF. CDR3 nucleotide sequence: TGTGCCAGCAGCTTAGATCTAGCGGGGCCTTTCTCCTACAATGAGCAGTTCTTC. Complete variable domain (other parts from reference TRBV7-9 and TRBJ2-1): DTGVSQNPRHKITKRGQNVTFRCDPISEHNRLYWYRQTLGQGPEFLTYFQNEAQLEKSRLLSDRFSAERPKGSFSTLEIQRTEQGDSAMYLCASSLDLAGPFSYNEQFFGPGTRLTVL.

This sequence joins TRBV18 and TRBJ1-1, with unresolved D. The germline CDR1 and CDR2 sequences are KGHSH and LQKENI. With 4 bases removed from V and 4 bases from J, the gap between germline ends came to 7 bases. The CDR3 is 12 residues long. CDR3 residues: CASSRLTTEAFF. CDR3 coding DNA: TGTGCCAGCTCACGACTAACCACTGAAGCTTTCTTT.

This chain uses TRBV19 with TRBJ2-5; D unresolved. The DNA end lines up better with TRBJ2-7; the J call may be wrong. CDR1 and CDR2 from the germline V gene are LNHDA and SQIVND (reference sequence). CDR3 length: 13 amino acids. DNA of the CDR3: TGTGCCAGTAGTATAGGACCCTTCGGCGAGCAGTACTTC. Its protein is CASSIGPFGEQYF.

The V call is TRBV20-1, the J call TRBJ2-5; 9 bases agree with TRBD1. V was pared by 5 bases and J by 5 bases, with 3 bases of the junction left unmatched. The V gene's germline CDR1 is DFQATT and CDR2 SNEGSKA (reference sequence). The CDR3 is 12 amino acids. The CDR3 region is CSAFGQGETQYF. CDR3 in DNA: TGCAGTGCTTTTGGACAGGGGGAGACCCAGTACTTC.

At least ten counts were recorded for this clonotype. The CDR3 protein is CATSPRGRGLSYNEQFF. CDR3 nucleotide sequence: TGTGCCACCAGTCCAAGGGGGAGAGGGCTCTCCTACAATGAGCAGTTCTTC. V and J are TRBV24-1 and TRBJ2-1, with D maybe TRBD1 (6 bases). Trimming stripped 6 bases from V and 0 bases from J, with 17 bases between. This CDR3 region has 17 residues. CDR1 and CDR2 (germline): KGHDR, SFDVKD.

With respect to this clonotype: A much larger clone is a single base away; this may be a read error. The rearrangement joins TRBV20-1 to TRBJ2-4; TRBD2 is a possible D gene (6 bases). TRBJ2-5 matches the DNA end more closely, so the J call is doubtful. This CDR3 region has 15 residues. From germline, CDR1 is DFQATT and CDR2 SNEGSKA (reference sequence). The CDR3: CSARVRRGLQETQYF. The DNA for the CDR3 is TGCAGTGCTAGAGTTCGGCGGGGTCTACAAGAGACCCAGTACTTC.

This clonotype was recorded many times. The chain uses TRBV6-6 and TRBJ2-5; D unclear. Germline values: CDR1 MNHNY, CDR2 SVGAGI (reference sequence). Trimming stripped 2 bases from V and 2 bases from J, with 12 bases between. CDR3 length equals 15 residues. The CDR3 region has the DNA TGTGCCAGCAGTTACCCGGGCCATCGACAAGAGACCCAGTACTTC. Translation: CASSYPGHRQETQYF.

This clonotype was counted ten times or more. The chain uses TRBV12-3 or TRBV12-4 and TRBJ2-7, with TRBD2 matching over 14 bases. This CDR3 has 14 amino acids. V dropped 6 bases and J dropped 6; count of bases not matched to a gene: 4. CDR3: CASRTSGGAIEQYF. The CDR3 nucleotides read TGTGCCAGCAGGACTAGCGGGGGGGCAATCGAGCAGTACTTC.

There are many counts of this clonotype. The chain employs TRBV4-3 and TRBJ2-3; D may match TRBD1 or TRBD2 (6 bases each). Germline CDR1 and CDR2: LGHNA and YSLEER. This CDR3 region has 16 residues. V dropped 0 bases and J dropped 3 bases, with 13 bases sitting between them. The CDR3 coding sequence is TGCGCCAGCAGCCAAGATGTCGGGGGCCCGACAGATACGCAGTATTTT. Translated: CASSQDVGGPTDTQYF.

A remark on this clonotype: This may stem from a read error, because a much larger clone lies one nucleotide away. The V and J genes are TRBV7-9 and TRBJ1-1, with unresolved D. The germline V gene has CDR1 SEHNR and CDR2 FQNEAQ (reference sequence). Trimming left V 3 bases short and J 7 bases short, with 9 bases between. CDR3 length equals 12 residues. The CDR3 bases are TGTGCCAGCAGCTTTGCCACGATTGAAGCTTTCTTT. Residues: CASSFATIEAFF.

This clonotype was seen a few times. The DNA for the CDR3 is TGTGCCAGCATCAGGGGGAACTCCTACAATGAGCAGTTCTTC. Residues: CASIRGNSYNEQFF. The V gene is TRBV28, the J gene TRBJ2-1, with TRBD1 identical over 7 bases. CDR1 is MDHEN and CDR2 is SYDVKM in the germline V gene. The CDR3 extends over 14 amino acids. Losses at the gene ends were 7 bases for V and 0 bases for J; bases not matched to a gene: 3.

The V call is TRBV5-6, the J call TRBJ1-2; D gene ambiguous. Trimming removed 1 base at V and 4 bases at J, with 11 bases between. Per germline, CDR1 SGHDT and CDR2 YYEEEE. The CDR3 is 14 amino acids. In DNA form, the CDR3 reads TGTGCCAGCAGCTTGAGTGGCAGACCCTATGGCTACACCTTC. Translating it yields CASSLSGRPYGYTF.

This clonotype was seen many times. The gene calls are TRBV9 and TRBJ2-3; D possibly corresponds to TRBD2 (6 bases). This CDR3 has 15 amino acids. The germline V and J ends were trimmed by 0 bases and 6 bases, with 14 bases remaining between them. Germline CDR1 and CDR2: SGDLS and YYNGEE. The CDR3 sequence: CASSVDPAGYDTQYF. In nucleotides, the CDR3 is TGTGCCAGCAGCGTAGACCCCGCGGGGTACGATACGCAGTATTTT.

This clonotype was observed many times. The chain carries TRBV11-2 and TRBJ2-4; 8 bases are a match to TRBD1. This CDR3 contains 13 residues. Germline CDR1 SGHAT, CDR2 FQNNGV. V was clipped by 5 bases and J by 7 bases; unmatched bases: 4. The CDR3 DNA sequence: TGTGCCAGCAGCCGGACAGGGCAGAACATTCAGTACTTC. Translation: CASSRTGQNIQYF.

The rearrangement links TRBV6-6 to TRBJ2-7; D gene uncertain. The CDR3 runs to 14 residues. V lost 8 bases to trimming and J lost 5 bases, with 19 bases between them. Germline V gene sequence: CDR1 MNHNY, CDR2 SVGAGI (reference sequence). For the CDR3, the DNA is TGTGCCAGCCGGAAAGACGGACGTTTCAACGAGCAGTACTTC. This encodes CASRKDGRFNEQYF.

The rearrangement joins TRBV20-1 to TRBJ2-5, with 9 bases lining up with TRBD2. The CDR3 spans 15 residues. Germline values: CDR1 DFQATT, CDR2 SNEGSKA (reference sequence). The CDR3 loop reads CMIRVAGDLGNEQYF. The CDR3 nucleotides are TGCATGATCCGAGTAGCGGGGGACCTCGGCAATGAGCAGTACTTC.

The chain has TRBV28 and TRBJ2-7; possibly TRBD1 for D (5 bases). From germline, CDR1 is MDHEN and CDR2 SYDVKM. V was pared by 6 bases and J by 3 bases, with 12 bases between. CDR3 length: 13 residues. CDR3 amino acids: CASRNPQGYEQYF. CDR3 DNA: TGTGCCAGCAGGAACCCTCAGGGCTACGAGCAGTACTTC.

The chain uses TRBV7-9 and TRBJ2-3, with 13 bases aligning to TRBD2. Germline V lookup: CDR1 SEHNR, CDR2 FQNEAQ (reference sequence). This CDR3 comprises 16 residues. V was pared by 5 bases and J by 4 bases, with 6 bases of the junction left unmatched. The CDR3 is CASSQGTSGMADTQYF. DNA of the CDR3: TGTGCCAGCAGCCAGGGGACTAGCGGGATGGCAGATACGCAGTATTTT. Looking up the rest from reference TRBV7-9 and TRBJ2-3 gives the full variable domain: DTGVSQNPRHKITKRGQNVTFRCDPISEHNRLYWYRQTLGQGPEFLTYFQNEAQLEKSRLLSDRFSAERPKGSFSTLEIQRTEQGDSAMYLCASSQGTSGMADTQYFGPGTRLTVL.

This clonotype came up many times. The V gene is TRBV7-8, the J gene TRBJ2-1; 10 bases are a match to TRBD1. After removal of 4 bases from V and 7 bases from J, the junction contained 10 bases not matched to a gene. Germline CDR1 reads SGHVS; CDR2 reads FQNEAQ. This CDR3 has 16 residues. The CDR3 region is CASSSSRQGAYNEQFF. CDR3 nucleotide sequence: TGTGCCAGCAGCTCTTCAAGACAGGGGGCGTATAATGAGCAGTTCTTC.

At least ten counts were recorded for this clonotype. The chain is built from TRBV27 and TRBJ1-1, with a possible D match to TRBD1 (6 bases). The CDR3 totals 14 residues. The germline V gene has CDR1 MNHEY and CDR2 SMNVEV (reference sequence). Trimming cost V 5 bases and J 0 bases, with 10 bases left between them. CDR3 amino acids: CASSVQGLNTEAFF. As DNA, the CDR3 is TGTGCCAGCAGTGTGCAGGGGTTGAACACTGAAGCTTTCTTT.

CDR3 sequence: CASSAAAVGRGDTEAFF. The CDR3 region has the DNA TGTGCCAGCAGCGCCGCGGCCGTGGGTAGGGGGGACACTGAAGCTTTCTTT. The chain is built from TRBV7-2 and TRBJ1-1; tentative D call: TRBD1 (6 bases). This CDR3 comprises 17 residues. Looked up from germline, CDR1 is SGHTA and CDR2 is FQGNSA. Deletions cut 5 bases from V and 3 bases from J, with 22 bases between.

This chain connects TRBV9 to TRBJ1-2, with no clear D. Germline V gene sequence: CDR1 SGDLS, CDR2 YYNGEE. Trimming took off 3 bases at V and 4 bases at J, with 16 bases between the two ends. The CDR3 has 15 amino acids. CDR3 sequence (DNA): TGTGCCAGCAGCGCCCCAGGAGCCGGCGGCTATGGCTACACCTTC. This translates into CASSAPGAGGYGYTF.

V is TRBV28 and J is TRBJ2-5, with 8 bases aligning to TRBD1. V lost 5 bases to trimming and J lost 1 base; unmatched junction nucleotides: 6. This CDR3 is built from 15 residues. In germline, CDR1 is MDHEN, CDR2 SYDVKM. CDR3 protein: CASSEDRALQETQYF. For the CDR3, the DNA is TGTGCCAGCAGTGAGGACAGGGCCCTCCAAGAGACCCAGTACTTC.

The chain is built from TRBV7-2 and TRBJ2-7; TRBD1 or TRBD2 may be the D gene (6 bases each). Deletions cut 4 bases from V and 11 bases from J, with 15 bases between. The CDR3 is made up of 12 amino acids. From germline, CDR1 is SGHTA and CDR2 FQGNSA. CDR3 region: CASSSSGAPKYF. Here the CDR3 DNA reads TGTGCCAGCAGCTCGTCGGGGGCTCCTAAGTACTTC.

This clonotype was seen many times. The rearrangement links TRBV7-6 to TRBJ2-7; D is unclear. V was clipped by 5 bases and J by 0 bases, with 11 bases between them. The CDR3 has 14 amino acids. From germline, CDR1 is SGHVS and CDR2 FNYEAQ. This chain's CDR3 is CASSPRQSSYEQYF. For the CDR3, the DNA is TGTGCCAGCAGCCCACGACAAAGCTCCTACGAGCAGTACTTC.

This clonotype has just a few counts. This rearrangement joins TRBV5-1 to TRBJ1-4; D possibly corresponds to TRBD1 (5 bases). Trimming stripped 4 bases from V and 6 bases from J, with 16 bases between. The CDR3 spans 15 residues. The V gene's germline CDR1 is SGHRS and CDR2 YFSETQ. CDR3 sequence: CASSLEGAGYEKLFF. CDR3 in DNA: TGCGCCAGCAGCCTCGAAGGGGCGGGCTATGAAAAACTGTTTTTT.

In this sample, this clonotype turned up a few times. The rearrangement uses TRBV25-1 and TRBJ2-1; a weak D match, TRBD2 (5 bases). The DNA matches TRBJ2-7 better at its end, which makes the J call doubtful. This CDR3 contains 17 residues. Per germline, CDR1 MGHDK and CDR2 SYGVNS. DNA of the CDR3: TGTGCCAGCAGTGAATTCAGCGGACGGGGAACCTACAATGAGCAGTACTTC. Protein sequence: CASSEFSGRGTYNEQYF.

This clonotype was observed many times. This chain connects TRBV7-4 to TRBJ1-5; tentative D call: TRBD1 (6 bases). This CDR3 is built from 19 residues. Per germline, CDR1 SGHVT and CDR2 SQSDAQ. V was shortened by 5 bases and J by 4 bases, with 27 bases between the two germline ends. The CDR3 nucleotides are TGTGCCAGCAGCGGATCGACAGGCAACCCGCGTCGGGGGAATCAGCCCCAGCATTTT. It yields the protein CASSGSTGNPRRGNQPQHF. Based on the CDR3 plus reference TRBV7-4 and TRBJ1-5, the full variable domain is GAGVSQSPRYKVAKRGRDVALRCDSISGHVTLYWYRQTLGQGSEVLTYSQSDAQRDKSGRPSGRFSAERPERSVSTLKIQRTEQGDSAVYLCASSGSTGNPRRGNQPQHFGDGTRLSIL.

This clonotype was recorded many times. The chain uses TRBV27 and TRBJ2-4; TRBD1 matches at 11 bases. Unmatched junction bases numbered 13, after V lost 7 bases and J lost 2 bases. Germline assignment: CDR1 MNHEY and CDR2 SMNVEV (reference sequence). The CDR3 covers 18 residues. The CDR3: CASTSFGTGGFSKNIQYF. CDR3 DNA sequence: TGTGCCAGCACCTCCTTTGGGACAGGGGGTTTTTCCAAAAACATTCAGTACTTC.